Listed below are T cell receptor beta chains from one sample, sequenced in a study of CD8+CD57+ T cells in acquired aplastic anemia. A single record per CDR3 protein comes from TCRdb applying MiXCR to the reads. Altogether about 170,000 distinct CDR3 sequences are present, roughly 40% being singletons, with the ten largest covering under 1.2%. The specimen was sorted CD4+, CD8+, or CD8+CD57+ T cells (not recorded which) from PBMCs. The receptors come from a human donor in good health. Both conserved end residues are part of each CDR3. Each record gives: J gene, D gene, clone size, V gene, CDR3 protein, CDR3 DNA. The D gene is left open where the match is weak. Some rows have no size entry. The others give once, few or many, or a class for an expanded clone.

>TRBJ1-4|-|-|TRBV7-6
CASSSPIGRPNEKLFF
TGTGCCAGCAGCTCTCCTATCGGGCGGCCTAATGAAAAACTGTTTTTT
>TRBJ2-3|TRBD1|many|TRBV5-6
CASSRWTGGLYF
TGTGCCAGCAGCCGTTGGACAGGGGGGTTGTATTTT
>TRBJ2-7|-|few|TRBV7-2
CASSSRRFSAYEQYF
TGTGCCAGCAGCTCTAGGAGGTTCTCCGCCTACGAGCAGTACTTC
>TRBJ2-7|-|many|TRBV4-1
CASSQVGTSRYEQYF
TGCGCCAGCAGCCAAGTGGGGACGAGCCGGTACGAGCAGTACTTC
>TRBJ2-3|TRBD1|many|TRBV12-3/TRBV12-4
CASSTDRGFEARTQYF
TGTGCCAGCAGCACGGACAGGGGGTTTGAGGCGCGTACGCAGTATTTT
>TRBJ2-5|TRBD2|once|TRBV20-1
CSARDIAGGSETQYF
TGCAGTGCTAGAGACATAGCGGGAGGGTCAGAGACCCAGTACTTC
>TRBJ2-3|-|-|TRBV11-2
CASSLRAGGDTQYF
TGTGCCAGCAGCCTGAGGGCCGGGGGAGATACGCAGTATTTT
>TRBJ1-1|-|many|TRBV20-1
CSARDQGGVNTEAFF
TGCAGTGCTAGAGATCAGGGCGGGGTGAACACTGAAGCTTTCTTT
>TRBJ2-7|TRBD2|-|TRBV20-1
CSARGGREGSEQYF
TGCAGTGCTAGAGGTGGGCGGGAGGGGTCCGAGCAGTACTTC
>TRBJ2-7|TRBD1|few|TRBV27
CASSRGQGGEQYF
TGTGCCAGCAGCCGGGGACAGGGCGGCGAGCAGTACTTC
>TRBJ1-2|-|many|TRBV5-1
CASTNPSAGEGYGYTF
TGCGCCAGCACCAACCCTTCGGCAGGCGAGGGCTATGGCTACACCTTC
>TRBJ1-6|-|-|TRBV11-2
CASTQGAYNSPLHF
TGTGCCAGCACCCAGGGAGCATATAATTCACCCCTCCACTTT
>TRBJ2-7|TRBD2|many|TRBV11-2
CASSHFRRTSGRKGYEQYF
TGTGCCAGCAGCCACTTCCGGCGGACTAGCGGGAGAAAGGGCTACGAGCAGTACTTC
>TRBJ1-6|-|many|TRBV5-6
CASSFGPDNSPLHF
TGTGCCAGCAGCTTTGGTCCGGATAATTCACCCCTCCACTTT
>TRBJ1-2|-|many|TRBV10-3
CAISEFRQTNYGYTF
TGTGCCATCAGTGAGTTCCGACAGACAAACTATGGCTACACCTTC
>TRBJ2-5|TRBD2|-|TRBV2
CASTSGLAVTQYF
TGTGCCAGCACCTCGGGACTAGCCGTTACCCAGTACTTC
>TRBJ1-6|-|many|TRBV20-1
CSARDQGDNSPLHF
TGCAGTGCTAGAGACCAGGGAGATAATTCACCCCTCCACTTT
>TRBJ2-5|TRBD2|many|TRBV7-2
CASSPTSGGQETQYF
TGTGCCAGCAGTCCAACTAGCGGGGGCCAAGAGACCCAGTACTTC
>TRBJ1-3|-|-|TRBV7-6
CAKEVRSGNTIYF
TGTGCCAAGGAAGTTCGCTCTGGAAACACCATATATTTT
>TRBJ2-5|-|-|TRBV7-6
CASSSGQSQQETQYF
TGTGCCAGCAGCTCGGGTCAGTCCCAGCAAGAGACCCAGTACTTC
>TRBJ1-5|-|-|TRBV6-1
CASENFLTVPQHF
TGTGCCAGCGAGAATTTTTTGACAGTTCCCCAGCATTTT
>TRBJ1-2|-|many|TRBV15
CATSARTVSYGYTF
TGTGCCACCAGCGCTCGGACAGTCAGCTATGGCTACACCTTC
>TRBJ2-1|-|-|TRBV7-7
CASSPGPVNEQFF
TGTGCCAGCAGCCCAGGCCCTGTGAATGAGCAGTTCTTC
>TRBJ1-2|-|-|TRBV7-3
CASSQGSGNYGYTF
TGTGCCAGCAGCCAAGGGTCGGGCAACTATGGCTACACCTTC
>TRBJ2-3|-|many|TRBV7-2
CASSLARDLRTDTQYF
TGTGCCAGCAGCTTAGCTCGGGACCTACGCACAGATACGCAGTATTTT
>TRBJ2-7|-|-|TRBV15
CATSSAGTYYEQYF
TGTGCCACCAGCAGCGCAGGGACATACTACGAGCAGTACTTC
>TRBJ2-1|-|-|TRBV20-1
CSARGARAFNEQFF
TGCAGTGCTAGAGGAGCGAGGGCCTTCAATGAGCAGTTCTTC
>TRBJ1-4|-|-|TRBV19
CASRVQGGREKLFF
TGTGCCAGTAGAGTACAGGGTGGGCGAGAAAAACTGTTTTTT
>TRBJ1-1|-|-|TRBV7-2
CASSTKRATNEAFF
TGTGCCAGCAGCACGAAGAGGGCAACTAATGAAGCTTTCTTT
>TRBJ1-1|-|-|TRBV10-3
CAISASPGGTEAFF
TGTGCCATCAGTGCCTCGCCTGGAGGAACTGAAGCTTTCTTT
>TRBJ1-2|-|many|TRBV5-5
CASGKDNLNYGYTF
TGTGCCAGCGGGAAGGACAACTTAAACTATGGCTACACCTTC
>TRBJ2-7|TRBD2|many|TRBV5-5
CASSSGLAGVGEQYF
TGTGCCAGCAGCTCCGGACTAGCGGGAGTAGGTGAGCAGTACTTC
>TRBJ1-5|-|-|TRBV30
CAWQGSTSNQPQHF
TGTGCCTGGCAGGGATCGACTAGCAATCAGCCCCAGCATTTT
>TRBJ2-7|-|-|TRBV2
CASTGTTTYEQYF
TGTGCCAGTACAGGGACAACTACCTACGAGCAGTACTTC
>TRBJ1-5|-|-|TRBV27
CASSLTSGGNQPQHF
TGTGCCAGCAGTTTAACCTCAGGGGGCAATCAGCCCCAGCATTTT
>TRBJ2-7|-|many|TRBV10-3
CAISERQHSYEQYF
TGTGCCATCAGTGAGAGACAGCACTCCTACGAGCAGTACTTC
>TRBJ1-1|TRBD1|-|TRBV19
CASKAPGQANTEAFF
TGTGCCAGTAAAGCTCCGGGACAGGCGAACACTGAAGCTTTCTTT
>TRBJ2-7|-|many|TRBV6-1
CASSRTDTYEQYF
TGTGCCAGCAGTCGAACAGATACCTACGAGCAGTACTTC
>TRBJ1-5|-|many|TRBV24-1
CATGSDQGQPQHF
TGTGCCACCGGGTCGGATCAAGGTCAGCCCCAGCATTTT
>TRBJ2-1|-|few|TRBV7-6
CASSLASYSEQFF
TGTGCCAGCAGCTTAGCGTCCTATAGTGAGCAGTTCTTC
>TRBJ2-3|TRBD2|-|TRBV10-3
CAISEGGTSDTQYF
TGTGCCATCAGTGAAGGTGGGACTAGCGATACGCAGTATTTT